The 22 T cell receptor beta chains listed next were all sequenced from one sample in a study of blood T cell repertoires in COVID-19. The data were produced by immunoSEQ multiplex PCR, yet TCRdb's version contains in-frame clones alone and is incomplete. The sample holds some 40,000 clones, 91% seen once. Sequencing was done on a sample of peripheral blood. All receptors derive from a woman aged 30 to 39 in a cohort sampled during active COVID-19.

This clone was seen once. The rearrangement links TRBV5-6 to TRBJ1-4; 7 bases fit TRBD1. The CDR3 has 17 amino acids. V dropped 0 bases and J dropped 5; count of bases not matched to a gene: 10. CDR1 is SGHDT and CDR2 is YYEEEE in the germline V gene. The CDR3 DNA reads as TGTGCCAGCAGCTTGGCCAAGTGGGACAGCGAAAATGAAAAACTGTTTTTT. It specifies CASSLAKWDSENEKLFF.

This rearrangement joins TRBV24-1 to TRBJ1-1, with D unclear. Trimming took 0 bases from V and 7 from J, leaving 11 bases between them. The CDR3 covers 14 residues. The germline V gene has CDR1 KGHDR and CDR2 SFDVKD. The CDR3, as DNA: TGTGCCACCAGTGATTTGAATCGGGGTGGTGAAGCTTTCTTT. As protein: CATSDLNRGGEAFF.

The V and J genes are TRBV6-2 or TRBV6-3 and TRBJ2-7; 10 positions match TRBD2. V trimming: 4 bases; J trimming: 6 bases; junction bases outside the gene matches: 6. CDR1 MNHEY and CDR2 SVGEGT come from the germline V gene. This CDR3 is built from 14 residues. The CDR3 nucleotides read TGTGCCAGCAGTTTTGGAGCGGGAGGGGGCGAGCAGTACTTC. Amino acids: CASSFGAGGGEQYF.

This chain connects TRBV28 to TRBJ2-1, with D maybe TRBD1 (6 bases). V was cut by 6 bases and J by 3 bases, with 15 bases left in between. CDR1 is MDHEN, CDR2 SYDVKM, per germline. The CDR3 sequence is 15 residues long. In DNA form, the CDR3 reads TGTGCCAGCAGGGCGACAGGAGCCGTCTACAATGAGCAGTTCTTC. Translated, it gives CASRATGAVYNEQFF.

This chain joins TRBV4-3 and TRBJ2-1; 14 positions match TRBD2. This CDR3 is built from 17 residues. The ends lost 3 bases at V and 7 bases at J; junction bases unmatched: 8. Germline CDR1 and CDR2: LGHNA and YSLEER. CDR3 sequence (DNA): TGCGCCAGCAGCCAGATGTTGGGGACTAGCGGGAGAAATGAGCAGTTCTTC. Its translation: CASSQMLGTSGRNEQFF.

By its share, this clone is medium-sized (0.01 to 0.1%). The CDR3: CASSRLLLQPQHF. The CDR3 nucleotides are TGTGCCAGCAGTCGCCTCCTTCTTCAGCCCCAGCATTTT. This sequence joins TRBV6-6 and TRBJ1-5; D remains unclear. CDR1 is MNHNY and CDR2 is SVGAGI in the germline V gene (reference sequence). The CDR3 runs to 13 residues. Trimming removed 5 bases at V and 6 bases at J, with 11 bases between.

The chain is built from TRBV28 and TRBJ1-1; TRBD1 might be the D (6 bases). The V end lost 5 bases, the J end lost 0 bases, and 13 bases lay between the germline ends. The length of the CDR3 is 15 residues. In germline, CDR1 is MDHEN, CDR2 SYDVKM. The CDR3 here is CASSAVDRLNTEAFF. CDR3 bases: TGTGCCAGCAGTGCCGTTGACAGGTTGAACACTGAAGCTTTCTTT.

The CDR3 coding sequence is TGTGCCAGCAGCCAAGAGATGGCTGCGGAACGGTCTGAAGCTTTCTTT. This translates into CASSQEMAAERSEAFF. The genes are TRBV4-2 and TRBJ1-1; no reliable D call. This CDR3 is built from 16 residues. The V end lost 0 bases, the J end lost 6 bases, and 17 bases lay between the germline ends. Germline V CDR1 and CDR2: LGHNA, YNFKEQ.

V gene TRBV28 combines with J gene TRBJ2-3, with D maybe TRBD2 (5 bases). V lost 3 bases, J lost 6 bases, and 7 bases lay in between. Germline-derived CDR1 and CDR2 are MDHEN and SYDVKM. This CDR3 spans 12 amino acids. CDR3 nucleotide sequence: TGTGCCAGCAGTTTTAGCGTTGATACGCAGTATTTT. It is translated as CASSFSVDTQYF.

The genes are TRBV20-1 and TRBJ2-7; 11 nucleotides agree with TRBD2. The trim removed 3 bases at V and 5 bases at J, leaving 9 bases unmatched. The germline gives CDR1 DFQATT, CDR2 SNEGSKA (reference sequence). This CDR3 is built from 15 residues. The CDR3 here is CSASSGRADVDEQYF. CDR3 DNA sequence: TGCAGTGCTAGTAGCGGGAGGGCCGATGTAGACGAGCAGTACTTC.

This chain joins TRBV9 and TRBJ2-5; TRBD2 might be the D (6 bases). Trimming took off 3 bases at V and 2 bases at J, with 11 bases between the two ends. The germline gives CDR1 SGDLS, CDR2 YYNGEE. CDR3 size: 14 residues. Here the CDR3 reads CASSADGRQETQYF. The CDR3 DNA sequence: TGTGCCAGCAGCGCCGATGGGAGGCAAGAGACCCAGTACTTC.

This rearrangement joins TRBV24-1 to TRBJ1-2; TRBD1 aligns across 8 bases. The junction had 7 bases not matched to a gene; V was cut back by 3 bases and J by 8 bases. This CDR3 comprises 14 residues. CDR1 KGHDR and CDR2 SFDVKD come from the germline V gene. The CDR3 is CATSDPKRQGGYTF. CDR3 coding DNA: TGTGCCACCAGTGATCCCAAACGACAGGGGGGCTACACCTTC.

CDR3: CASSRGGQLQETQYF. The CDR3, as DNA: TGTGCCAGCAGCCGTGGAGGACAGCTCCAAGAGACCCAGTACTTC. The chain has TRBV7-6 and TRBJ2-5; possibly TRBD1 for D (6 bases). This CDR3 has 15 residues. Between the trimmed V and J ends, which lost 5 bases and 1 base, there was a span of 14 bases. Germline CDR1 SGHVS, CDR2 FNYEAQ.

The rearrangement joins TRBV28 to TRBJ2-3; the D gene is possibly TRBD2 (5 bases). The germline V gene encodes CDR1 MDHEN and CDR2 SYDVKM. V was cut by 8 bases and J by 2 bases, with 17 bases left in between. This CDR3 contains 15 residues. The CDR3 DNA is TGTGCCAGCCAGAGAGGACTGGGCCTCACAGATACGCAGTATTTT. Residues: CASQRGLGLTDTQYF.

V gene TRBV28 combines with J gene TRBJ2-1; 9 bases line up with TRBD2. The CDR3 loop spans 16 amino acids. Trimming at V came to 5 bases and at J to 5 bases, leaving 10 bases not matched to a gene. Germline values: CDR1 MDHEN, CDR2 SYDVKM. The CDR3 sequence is CASSVHSGSRNNEQFF. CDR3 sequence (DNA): TGTGCCAGCAGTGTCCATAGCGGGAGCAGGAACAATGAGCAGTTCTTC.

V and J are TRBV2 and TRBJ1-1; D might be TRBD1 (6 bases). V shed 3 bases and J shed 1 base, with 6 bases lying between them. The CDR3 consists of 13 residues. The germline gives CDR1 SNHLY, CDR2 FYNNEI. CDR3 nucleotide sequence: TGTGCCAGCAGTGACAGGGGGAACACTGAAGCTTTCTTT. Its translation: CASSDRGNTEAFF.

CDR3 coding DNA: TGCGCCAGCAGCTTGGGAAGGGGGAGCACTGAAGCTTTCTTT. It specifies CASSLGRGSTEAFF. The V and J genes are TRBV5-1 and TRBJ1-1; D might be TRBD1 (6 bases). Germline assignment: CDR1 SGHRS and CDR2 YFSETQ. V was trimmed by 0 bases and J by 4 bases, leaving 10 bases between them. This CDR3 region has 14 residues.

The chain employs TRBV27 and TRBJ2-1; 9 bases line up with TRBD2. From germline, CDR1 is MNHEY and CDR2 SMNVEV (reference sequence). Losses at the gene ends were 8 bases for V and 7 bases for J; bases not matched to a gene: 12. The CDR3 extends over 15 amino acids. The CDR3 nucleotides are TGTGCCAGCGCCAAACTAGCGGGTATTATTAATGAGCAGTTCTTC. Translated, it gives CASAKLAGIINEQFF.

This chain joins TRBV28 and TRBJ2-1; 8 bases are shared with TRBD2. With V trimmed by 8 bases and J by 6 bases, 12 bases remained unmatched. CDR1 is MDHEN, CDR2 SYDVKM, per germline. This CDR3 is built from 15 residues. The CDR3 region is CASAAPAGVPNEQFF. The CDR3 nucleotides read TGTGCCAGCGCTGCGCCAGCGGGAGTCCCCAATGAGCAGTTCTTC.

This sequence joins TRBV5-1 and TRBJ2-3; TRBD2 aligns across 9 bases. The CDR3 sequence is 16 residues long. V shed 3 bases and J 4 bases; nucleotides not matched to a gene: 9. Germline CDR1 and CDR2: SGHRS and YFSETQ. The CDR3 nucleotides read TGCGCCAGCAGCTGGGGACTAGCCCCGTCCCCAGATACGCAGTATTTT. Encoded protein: CASSWGLAPSPDTQYF.

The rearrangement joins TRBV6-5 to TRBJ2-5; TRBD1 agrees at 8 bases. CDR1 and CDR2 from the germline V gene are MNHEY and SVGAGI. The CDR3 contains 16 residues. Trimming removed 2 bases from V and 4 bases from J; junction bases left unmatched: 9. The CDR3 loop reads CASSYKTTGVGETQYF. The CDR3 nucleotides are TGTGCCAGCAGTTACAAAACGACAGGGGTGGGAGAGACCCAGTACTTC.

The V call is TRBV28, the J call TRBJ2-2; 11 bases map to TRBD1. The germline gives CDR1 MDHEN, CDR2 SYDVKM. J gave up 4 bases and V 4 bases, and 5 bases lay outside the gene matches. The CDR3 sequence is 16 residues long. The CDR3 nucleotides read TGTGCCAGCAGTTGGGGGACAGGGGGTGCCACCGGGGAGCTGTTTTTT. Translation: CASSWGTGGATGELFF.